These T cell receptor beta chains were read from a single sample in a study of CD8 T cells in ankylosing spondylitis. TCRdb re-called the 5' RACE reads with MiXCR, one entry per CDR3 protein. The sample lists some 130,000 distinct CDR3 sequences; about an eighth were seen once. Sequenced material: blood, either unsorted or a sorted T cell fraction (not recorded which). The receptors here all came from a female donor with ankylosing spondylitis or in good health (not recorded which). The conserved cysteine and the conserved F or W are not part of the CDR3 here. A D gene is named only where the DNA matches it firmly.

v_gene	d_gene	j_gene	CDR3aa
TRBV25-1	-	TRBJ2-7	ASSEWGGQTGVAYEQY
TRBV7-8	-	TRBJ2-2	ASSLDPSGELF
TRBV6-1	-	TRBJ1-5	ASRGISNQPQH
TRBV10-3	TRBD1	TRBJ1-5	AIRAQGDQPQH
TRBV29-1	TRBD2	TRBJ2-3	SVRGLAGGGDTQY
TRBV11-2	-	TRBJ2-2	ASIKTGTTNTGELF
TRBV24-1	TRBD1	TRBJ1-5	ATRGQGDQPQH
TRBV5-1	-	TRBJ2-1	ASSGTLLASSSYNEQF
TRBV11-2	-	TRBJ2-3	ASSLRSRPSGWGTDTQY
TRBV7-2	-	TRBJ1-2	ASSLVTERGGYT
TRBV6-6	-	TRBJ2-5	ASSSNLETQY
TRBV20-1	TRBD2	TRBJ2-1	SASVSLAGGNNEQF
TRBV20-1	TRBD2	TRBJ2-1	SARNQRDSIHNEQF
TRBV29-1	-	TRBJ2-2	SVRTSTLGELF
TRBV3-1	-	TRBJ1-6	ASSHRGSYNSPLH
TRBV12-3/TRBV12-4	-	TRBJ2-7	ASGFGSHYEQY
TRBV12-3/TRBV12-4	-	TRBJ1-3	ASSFQATSGNTIY
TRBV20-1	-	TRBJ2-4	SAQKRPAKNIQY
TRBV5-1	-	TRBJ2-7	ASSFGLKEVQY
TRBV2	-	TRBJ2-7	ASNINSLGPYEQY
TRBV20-1	-	TRBJ2-2	SARDSSWGPGELF
TRBV18	-	TRBJ1-6	ATQTDYNSPLH
TRBV4-2	-	TRBJ1-3	ASSQEPADTIY
TRBV27	-	TRBJ1-2	ASSLDRVGGYT
TRBV20-1	TRBD1	TRBJ1-1	SAPGQSVTEAF
TRBV5-8	-	TRBJ2-7	ASSLTRMSSYEQY
TRBV20-1	-	TRBJ2-7	SARLPRTYEQY
TRBV20-1	TRBD2	TRBJ2-5	SAPPGTSGGAYETQY
TRBV5-1	-	TRBJ1-3	ASSPGTSGNTIY
TRBV5-1	TRBD1	TRBJ1-2	ASSRQGTADGDGYT